The clone carrying this TCR beta chain was recorded at least ten times. This entry is derived from a study of T cells after yellow fever vaccination. The overall study: It was SMART-Seq v4 Ultra Low Input that prepared the fractions with low cell numbers.

The CDR3 runs 15 residues. Trimming shortened V by 2 bases and J by 4 bases, and 13 bases separated the two germline ends. The germline gives CDR1 SGHKS, CDR2 YYEKEE (reference sequence). In TCRdb, the 5' RACE reads were re-called with MiXCR into one record per CDR3 protein. This sample carries just under 600,000 distinct CDR3 sequences, approximately 15% of them seen once, and the ten largest clones take around 15%. The sample was PBMCs, taken on the day of the yellow fever booster vaccination. The V call is TRBV5-5, the J call TRBJ1-5, with D hard to call. This TCR was recovered from a man aged 25 to 40 who received the YFV17D yellow fever vaccine. Here the CDR3 reads CASSFSAGGNQPQHF. The CDR3 DNA reads as TGTGCCAGCAGCTTTAGTGCCGGAGGGAATCAGCCCCAGCATTTT.